A selection of T cell receptor beta chains follows, all from one sample in a study of technical replicates of blood from a few donors. The repertoire was sequenced with immunoSEQ multiplex PCR; TCRdb's copy has only in-frame clones and lacks some. This table has approximately 70,000 clones, approximately 92% appearing once. The material sequenced was T cells isolated from PBMCs. These TCRs come from a human donor in good health. The CDR3 runs from the conserved cysteine through the conserved F or W. The order of the fields is V gene, J gene, clone size, D gene, CDR3 DNA, CDR3 protein. D genes are given only for firm matches. Size values are once, few and many counts, or a class for expanded clones, and some rows have none.

v_gene: TRBV19
j_gene: TRBJ2-3
abundance: NA
d_gene: TRBD2
CDR3nt: TGTGCCAGTAAAGCGGGAGGTGCAGATACGCAGTATTTT
CDR3aa: CASKAGGADTQYF

v_gene: TRBV5-1
j_gene: TRBJ1-2
abundance: NA
d_gene: NA
CDR3nt: TGCGCCAGCAGCCAAGGGACACCTGATACTGGCTACACCTTC
CDR3aa: CASSQGTPDTGYTF

v_gene: TRBV4-3
j_gene: TRBJ2-1
abundance: NA
d_gene: TRBD2
CDR3nt: TGCGCCAGCAGCCAATTTCTAGCGGGAGTGAATGAGCAGTTCTTC
CDR3aa: CASSQFLAGVNEQFF

v_gene: TRBV30
j_gene: TRBJ1-1
abundance: NA
d_gene: NA
CDR3nt: TGTGCCTGGAGGGAAGGGGATTTTGCCACTGAAGCTTTCTTT
CDR3aa: CAWREGDFATEAFF

v_gene: TRBV11-2
j_gene: TRBJ2-1
abundance: NA
d_gene: NA
CDR3nt: TGTGCCAGCACACCGAGCTCCTACAATGAGCAGTTCTTC
CDR3aa: CASTPSSYNEQFF

v_gene: TRBV6-1
j_gene: TRBJ1-2
abundance: NA
d_gene: NA
CDR3nt: TGTGCCAGCAGTCGTACCCCAGGAGGCTACACCTTC
CDR3aa: CASSRTPGGYTF

v_gene: TRBV20-1
j_gene: TRBJ2-5
abundance: NA
d_gene: TRBD1
CDR3nt: TGCAGTCCTACAGACAGGGTCCAGTACTTC
CDR3aa: CSPTDRVQYF

v_gene: TRBV27
j_gene: TRBJ2-1
abundance: NA
d_gene: NA
CDR3nt: TGTGCCAGCAGATTGGCTTCGAATGAGCAGTTCTTC
CDR3aa: CASRLASNEQFF

v_gene: TRBV30
j_gene: TRBJ1-2
abundance: NA
d_gene: NA
CDR3nt: TGTGCCTGGAGGCGACAATCGGTTTATGGCTACACCTTC
CDR3aa: CAWRRQSVYGYTF

v_gene: TRBV19
j_gene: TRBJ1-1
abundance: NA
d_gene: NA
CDR3nt: TGTGCCAGTAGCGCCAACAGTTACACTGAAGCTTTCTTT
CDR3aa: CASSANSYTEAFF

v_gene: TRBV19
j_gene: TRBJ1-1
abundance: NA
d_gene: NA
CDR3nt: TGTGCCAGTATTAACGGGTACACTGAAGCTTTCTTT
CDR3aa: CASINGYTEAFF

v_gene: TRBV28
j_gene: TRBJ2-1
abundance: NA
d_gene: TRBD1
CDR3nt: TGTGCCAGCAGTACTGACAGGGAGAGGGGATACAATGAGCAGTTCTTC
CDR3aa: CASSTDRERGYNEQFF

v_gene: TRBV28
j_gene: TRBJ2-7
abundance: NA
d_gene: TRBD1
CDR3nt: TGTGCCAGCAGTTTACCAGGGACAGGGGTCACTCTCTCCTACGAGCAGTACTTC
CDR3aa: CASSLPGTGVTLSYEQYF

v_gene: TRBV4-1
j_gene: TRBJ1-2
abundance: few
d_gene: NA
CDR3nt: TGCGCCAGCAGCCAAGAGTTCAGTGGCTATGGCTACACCTTC
CDR3aa: CASSQEFSGYGYTF

v_gene: TRBV30
j_gene: TRBJ1-1
abundance: NA
d_gene: TRBD1
CDR3nt: TGTGCCTGGAGTGTACAGGGGCAGATGAACACTGAAGCTTTCTTT
CDR3aa: CAWSVQGQMNTEAFF

v_gene: TRBV11-2
j_gene: TRBJ2-1
abundance: NA
d_gene: NA
CDR3nt: TGTGCCAGCAGCTTACAACTAGGAAGATCGGAGCAGTTCTTC
CDR3aa: CASSLQLGRSEQFF

v_gene: TRBV5-1
j_gene: TRBJ2-5
abundance: NA
d_gene: NA
CDR3nt: TGCGCCAGCAGCCCGTGGACGGGGGAGACCCAGTACTTC
CDR3aa: CASSPWTGETQYF

v_gene: TRBV7-2
j_gene: TRBJ1-1
abundance: NA
d_gene: TRBD1
CDR3nt: TGTGCCAGCAGTAGGACAGGGGGCACTGAAGCTTTCTTT
CDR3aa: CASSRTGGTEAFF

v_gene: TRBV6-6
j_gene: TRBJ2-5
abundance: NA
d_gene: TRBD2
CDR3nt: TGTGCCAGCAGGCTCACTAGCGGGGGAATACAAGAGACCCAGTACTTC
CDR3aa: CASRLTSGGIQETQYF

v_gene: TRBV27
j_gene: TRBJ2-3
abundance: NA
d_gene: NA
CDR3nt: TGTGCCAGCAGTTTATGGGGGCCTAGCACAGATACGCAGTATTTT
CDR3aa: CASSLWGPSTDTQYF

v_gene: TRBV6-4
j_gene: TRBJ1-5
abundance: few
d_gene: NA
CDR3nt: TGTGCCAGCAGTGTTGACTGGCATCAGCCCCAGCATTTT
CDR3aa: CASSVDWHQPQHF

v_gene: TRBV7-9
j_gene: TRBJ1-2
abundance: once
d_gene: NA
CDR3nt: TGTGCCAGCAGCTCATTACCCCAGCCCAGGACGGGGAACTATGGCTACACCTTC
CDR3aa: CASSSLPQPRTGNYGYTF

v_gene: TRBV27
j_gene: TRBJ1-1
abundance: once
d_gene: NA
CDR3nt: TGTGCCAGCAGTCGATCGACCAGGGGCTCGACTGAAGCTTTCTTT
CDR3aa: CASSRSTRGSTEAFF

v_gene: TRBV7-7
j_gene: TRBJ2-2
abundance: NA
d_gene: NA
CDR3nt: TGTGCTAGCAGCTTAGCCCTCGGGAGTAGCAGAACCGGGGAGCTGTTTTTT
CDR3aa: CASSLALGSSRTGELFF

v_gene: TRBV6-6
j_gene: TRBJ2-2
abundance: NA
d_gene: TRBD2
CDR3nt: TGTGCCAGCAGTTACGGGGGGAGGGCCGGCGGGGAGCTGTTTTTT
CDR3aa: CASSYGGRAGGELFF

v_gene: TRBV9
j_gene: TRBJ2-3
abundance: NA
d_gene: NA
CDR3nt: TGTGCCAGCAGCGTAGATTTTAGGGAGACAGGCATTGGTTTGGCAGATACGCAGTATTTT
CDR3aa: CASSVDFRETGIGLADTQYF

v_gene: TRBV25-1
j_gene: TRBJ1-5
abundance: NA
d_gene: TRBD1
CDR3nt: TGTGCCAGCAGGGGGACAGGGTTCGGTCAGCCCCAGCATTTT
CDR3aa: CASRGTGFGQPQHF

v_gene: TRBV4-1
j_gene: TRBJ2-1
abundance: once
d_gene: TRBD2
CDR3nt: TGCGCCAGCAGCCAAATCAGCGGGAGGGCCCTTGAGCAGTTCTTC
CDR3aa: CASSQISGRALEQFF

v_gene: TRBV7-2
j_gene: TRBJ2-5
abundance: NA
d_gene: TRBD2
CDR3nt: TGTGCCAGCAGCCGTAGCGGGAGGGCCGAGGAGACCCAGTACTTC
CDR3aa: CASSRSGRAEETQYF

v_gene: TRBV5-8
j_gene: TRBJ2-7
abundance: NA
d_gene: NA
CDR3nt: TGTGCCAGCAGCTTTTACAGCTCCTACGAGCAGTACTTC
CDR3aa: CASSFYSSYEQYF

v_gene: TRBV27
j_gene: TRBJ1-1
abundance: NA
d_gene: NA
CDR3nt: TGTGCCAGCAGTTTAGGGCAGGGCAACACTGAAGCTTTCTTT
CDR3aa: CASSLGQGNTEAFF

v_gene: TRBV7-9
j_gene: TRBJ2-3
abundance: NA
d_gene: NA
CDR3nt: TGTGCCAGCAGCTTACAGGAATCCCGCACAGATACGCAGTATTTT
CDR3aa: CASSLQESRTDTQYF

v_gene: TRBV4-2
j_gene: TRBJ2-6
abundance: NA
d_gene: NA
CDR3nt: TGTGCCAGCAGCCAACCAGACAGTTCTGGGGCCAACGTCCTGACTTTC
CDR3aa: CASSQPDSSGANVLTF

v_gene: TRBV28
j_gene: TRBJ2-7
abundance: NA
d_gene: TRBD1
CDR3nt: TGTGCCAGCAGTCCCAGCGACAGGGTTAACTCCGAGCAGTACTTC
CDR3aa: CASSPSDRVNSEQYF

v_gene: TRBV19
j_gene: TRBJ1-5
abundance: NA
d_gene: TRBD1
CDR3nt: TGTGCCTCCAGCCGGGACAGGGGGCTTTCTCAGCCCCAGCATTTT
CDR3aa: CASSRDRGLSQPQHF

v_gene: TRBV6-6
j_gene: TRBJ1-5
abundance: NA
d_gene: TRBD1
CDR3nt: TGTGCCAGCAGTTTGGGACAGGTGAAGCCCCAGCATTTT
CDR3aa: CASSLGQVKPQHF

v_gene: TRBV6-5
j_gene: TRBJ1-3
abundance: NA
d_gene: NA
CDR3nt: TGTGCCAGCAGTTACTCGCCTAGAGTATCTGGAAACACCATATATTTT
CDR3aa: CASSYSPRVSGNTIYF

v_gene: TRBV28
j_gene: TRBJ2-7
abundance: NA
d_gene: TRBD2
CDR3nt: TGTGCCAGCAGTTTCCTCCCGGGACTAGCGGGAGGTAAGGACGAGCAGTACTTC
CDR3aa: CASSFLPGLAGGKDEQYF

v_gene: TRBV6-6
j_gene: TRBJ2-1
abundance: NA
d_gene: TRBD1
CDR3nt: TGTGCCAGCAATCAGGGGGCAATAGATGAGCAGTTCTTC
CDR3aa: CASNQGAIDEQFF

v_gene: TRBV30
j_gene: TRBJ1-4
abundance: NA
d_gene: NA
CDR3nt: TGTGCCTGGAGTTTAGGGGTTGCAACTAATGAAAAACTGTTTTTT
CDR3aa: CAWSLGVATNEKLFF

v_gene: TRBV7-9
j_gene: TRBJ2-3
abundance: NA
d_gene: TRBD2
CDR3nt: TGTGCCAGCAGCTTAGAACTAGCGGGAGTAACAGATACGCAGTATTTT
CDR3aa: CASSLELAGVTDTQYF

v_gene: TRBV29-1
j_gene: TRBJ2-4
abundance: NA
d_gene: NA
CDR3nt: TGCAGCGTTGAAGGTCGAGGAAGACCGGGACGGGAGTACGACCCCAAAAACATTCAGTACTTC
CDR3aa: CSVEGRGRPGREYDPKNIQYF

v_gene: TRBV6-6
j_gene: TRBJ2-3
abundance: NA
d_gene: NA
CDR3nt: TGTGCCAGCAGTTACTGGCTTAACACAGATACGCAGTATTTT
CDR3aa: CASSYWLNTDTQYF

v_gene: TRBV13
j_gene: TRBJ1-1
abundance: NA
d_gene: NA
CDR3nt: TGTGCCAGCCGGGGGTCTGAAGCTTTCTTT
CDR3aa: CASRGSEAFF

v_gene: TRBV25-1
j_gene: TRBJ2-6
abundance: NA
d_gene: NA
CDR3nt: TGTGCCAGCAGTGATAGTAGGAGGGTCTCTGGGGCCAACGTCCTGACTTTC
CDR3aa: CASSDSRRVSGANVLTF

v_gene: TRBV6-5
j_gene: TRBJ2-6
abundance: NA
d_gene: NA
CDR3nt: TGTGCCAGCAGTTACATGGGGCCTGGGGCCAACGTCCTGACTTTC
CDR3aa: CASSYMGPGANVLTF

v_gene: TRBV30
j_gene: TRBJ1-1
abundance: NA
d_gene: TRBD1
CDR3nt: TGTGCCTGGAGTGTCGACGCGACAGGGGGCACTGAAGCTTTCTTT
CDR3aa: CAWSVDATGGTEAFF

v_gene: TRBV19
j_gene: TRBJ1-1
abundance: NA
d_gene: TRBD1
CDR3nt: TGTGCCAGTAGTACCGCGACAGGGGCAGCCACTGAAGCTTTCTTT
CDR3aa: CASSTATGAATEAFF

v_gene: TRBV7-9
j_gene: TRBJ2-6
abundance: NA
d_gene: TRBD1
CDR3nt: TGTGTTGTCATTGGACAGGGTATCTCTGGGGCCAACGTCCTGACTTTC
CDR3aa: CVVIGQGISGANVLTF

v_gene: TRBV5-6
j_gene: TRBJ1-4
abundance: NA
d_gene: NA
CDR3nt: TGTGCCAGCAGCGGAACGGACAGCGCCTCGGGAAAACTGTTTTTT
CDR3aa: CASSGTDSASGKLFF

v_gene: TRBV28
j_gene: TRBJ2-7
abundance: NA
d_gene: NA
CDR3nt: TGTGCCAGCAGTTTTTCAGGGGCTTCCTACGAGCAGTACTTC
CDR3aa: CASSFSGASYEQYF

v_gene: TRBV5-4
j_gene: TRBJ2-7
abundance: NA
d_gene: NA
CDR3nt: TGTGCCAGCAGCTTGGACTTCTACGAGCAGTACTTC
CDR3aa: CASSLDFYEQYF

v_gene: TRBV13
j_gene: TRBJ2-7
abundance: NA
d_gene: TRBD1
CDR3nt: TGTGCCAGCAGCTCACGGGCCCGGACAGGGGGCCGCTACGAGCAGTACTTC
CDR3aa: CASSSRARTGGRYEQYF